Listed here are 27 T cell receptor beta chains from one sample, sequenced in a study of early T cells in non-severe SARS-CoV-2 infection. TCRdb re-derived calls from the 5' RACE reads in MiXCR, one entry per CDR3 protein. The repertoire holds about 39,000 distinct CDR3 sequences, with around 7% as singletons. The source material was whole blood. Receptor source: an adult who was a healthcare worker with PCR-confirmed SARS-CoV-2 infection or an uninfected control (not recorded which).

J is TRBJ2-1 and V is TRBV7-9; D is unclear. Trimming cost V 6 bases and J 6 bases, with 9 bases left between them. The CDR3 extends over 12 amino acids. Germline V CDR1 and CDR2: SEHNR, FQNEAQ (reference sequence). The CDR3 reads CASSPSGNEQFF. The CDR3 nucleotides are TGTGCCAGCAGTCCCTCAGGCAATGAGCAGTTCTTC.

The CDR3 nucleotides read TGTGCCAGCAGCCAAGTCAGACTCTCCTACGAGCAGTACTTC. This sequence encodes CASSQVRLSYEQYF. This rearrangement joins TRBV3-1 to TRBJ2-7; D ambiguous. Per the germline V gene, CDR1 is LGHDT and CDR2 is YNNKEL (reference sequence). CDR3 size: 14 residues. Trimming stripped 1 base from V and 0 bases from J, with 7 bases between.

This clonotype was detected ten times or more. The genes are TRBV5-5 and TRBJ2-2; weak D call: TRBD1 (6 bases). The length of the CDR3 is 16 residues. V shed 2 bases and J shed 0 bases, with 11 bases lying between them. Germline assignment: CDR1 SGHKS and CDR2 YYEKEE (reference sequence). The CDR3 DNA is TGTGCCAGCAGCTTCTTACAGGGAACGAACACCGGGGAGCTGTTTTTT. It codes for CASSFLQGTNTGELFF.

This clonotype has at least ten counts. This chain links TRBV12-3 or TRBV12-4 with TRBJ1-2; D unclear. Trimming shortened V by 6 bases and J by 1 base, and 12 bases separated the two germline ends. This CDR3 comprises 14 residues. This CDR3 is CASSTQTVNYGYTF. CDR3 nucleotide sequence: TGTGCCAGCAGCACTCAGACGGTTAACTATGGCTACACCTTC.

This clonotype was seen ten or more times. The genes are TRBV18 and TRBJ1-1, with D unresolved. Trimming removed 0 bases from V and 4 bases from J, with 18 bases in between. Germline assignment: CDR1 KGHSH and CDR2 LQKENI. There are 17 residues in the CDR3. The CDR3 bases are TGTGCCAGCTCACCACCGGTTACGGGAACCTTGATCACTGAAGCTTTCTTT. Its translation is CASSPPVTGTLITEAFF.

The chain links TRBV7-6 to TRBJ2-2; D remains ambiguous. Germline-derived CDR1 and CDR2 are SGHVS and FNYEAQ. The length of the CDR3 is 13 residues. Trimming shortened V by 1 base and J by 5 bases, and 5 bases separated the two germline ends. The CDR3 DNA reads as TGTGCCAGCAGCTTAGAGCGAACCGGGGAGCTGTTTTTT. Encoded protein: CASSLERTGELFF.

This clonotype was found many times. The V and J genes are TRBV3-1 and TRBJ2-2, with TRBD2 matching 7 bases. CDR1 LGHDT and CDR2 YNNKEL come from the germline V gene (reference sequence). The CDR3 contains 16 residues. V lost 1 base, J lost 2 bases, and 4 bases stayed unmatched. CDR3 sequence (DNA): TGTGCCAGCAGCCAAGGCGGGGGACCCAACACCGGGGAGCTGTTTTTT. Its translation: CASSQGGGPNTGELFF.

This clonotype was counted at least ten times. The rearrangement links TRBV15 to TRBJ1-5; no clear D. The V gene lost 5 bases and the J gene lost 6 bases, with 14 bases spanning the gap. CDR1 is LNHNV and CDR2 is YYDKDF in the germline V gene (reference sequence). The CDR3 consists of 14 residues. CDR3 DNA: TGTGCCACCAGCCCTTTCGGGGAACGTCAGCCCCAGCATTTT. Its translation is CATSPFGERQPQHF.

V is TRBV20-1 and J is TRBJ1-2; D not resolved. CDR1 and CDR2 from the germline V gene are DFQATT and SNEGSKA (reference sequence). With 5 bases removed from V and 7 bases from J, the gap between germline ends came to 17 bases. CDR3 size: 13 residues. Written as DNA, the CDR3 is TGCAGTGCTGATTCGCTTAGGGATACTGGCTACACCTTC. It yields the protein CSADSLRDTGYTF.

The chain employs TRBV7-9 and TRBJ1-1, with TRBD1 as a possible D gene (5 bases). Trimming removed 2 bases at V and 2 bases at J, with 18 bases between. The germline V gene has CDR1 SEHNR and CDR2 FQNEAQ (reference sequence). The CDR3 runs to 17 residues. CDR3 sequence (DNA): TGTGCCAGCAGCTTAAAATCCACCGGGACGGCTAACACTGAAGCTTTCTTT. Amino acids: CASSLKSTGTANTEAFF.

This clonotype was counted only a few times. This rearrangement joins TRBV6-5 to TRBJ2-7, with D maybe TRBD2 (6 bases). Trimming cost V 4 bases and J 4 bases, with 11 bases left between them. The CDR3 is made up of 13 amino acids. The germline V gene encodes CDR1 MNHEY and CDR2 SVGAGI. The CDR3: CASSSGLNYEQYF. CDR3 nucleotides: TGTGCCAGCAGTTCGGGACTGAATTACGAGCAGTACTTC.

There are a few counts of this clonotype. This chain connects TRBV7-9 to TRBJ2-3, with 7 nucleotides matching TRBD2. Germline trimming cut 8 bases from V and 0 bases from J; bases unmatched to any gene: 8. The germline gives CDR1 SEHNR, CDR2 FQNEAQ (reference sequence). The CDR3 consists of 15 residues. CDR3 protein: CASDGGTHSTDTQYF. The DNA of the CDR3 is TGTGCCAGCGACGGGGGGACCCATAGCACAGATACGCAGTATTTT.

At least ten counts were recorded for this clonotype. The chain's CDR3 is CASSLGGAVTEAFF. In DNA form, the CDR3 reads TGTGCCAGCAGCTTAGGGGGGGCAGTCACTGAAGCTTTCTTT. The rearrangement joins TRBV7-2 to TRBJ1-1; D possibly corresponds to TRBD1 (6 bases). V lost 1 base and J lost 4, with 10 bases in between. There are 14 residues in the CDR3. Germline V gene lookup returns CDR1 SGHTA and CDR2 FQGNSA.

In this sample, this clonotype turned up a few times. The chain uses TRBV5-1 and TRBJ1-5; D remains unclear. Germline values: CDR1 SGHRS, CDR2 YFSETQ. V was cut by 0 bases and J by 0 bases, with 4 bases left in between. The CDR3 consists of 14 residues. DNA for the CDR3: TGCGCCAGCAGCTTGGGCAATAGCAATCAGCCCCAGCATTTT. As protein: CASSLGNSNQPQHF.

The V call is TRBV6-5, the J call TRBJ1-1, with D unclear. The V gene's germline CDR1 is MNHEY and CDR2 SVGAGI. The CDR3 runs 14 residues. The V and J ends lost 3 bases and 2 bases respectively, with 10 bases between them. CDR3 sequence reads: CASSYYGINTEAFF. In nucleotides, the CDR3 is TGTGCCAGCAGTTATTATGGGATCAACACTGAAGCTTTCTTT.

This clonotype was seen a few times. CDR3 sequence (DNA): TGTGCCAGCAGCTTAGTTATGTCGGTCAGTGAGCAGTTCTTC. Translating gives CASSLVMSVSEQFF. The chain uses TRBV7-9 and TRBJ2-1; D is undetermined. The CDR3 is made up of 14 amino acids. Germline V CDR1 and CDR2: SEHNR, FQNEAQ (reference sequence). V dropped 1 base and J dropped 9 bases, with 13 bases sitting between them.

This clonotype was picked up a small number of times. The rearrangement joins TRBV12-3 or TRBV12-4 to TRBJ1-5; D is undetermined. There are 14 residues in the CDR3. The ends were cut back, 5 bases at V and 7 bases at J, with 15 bases in the middle. The CDR3 DNA sequence: TGTGCCAGCAGTGGGTACCCCCCGGGGCAGCCCCAGCATTTT. It specifies CASSGYPPGQPQHF.

J is TRBJ2-5 and V is TRBV7-3, with 8 nucleotides matching TRBD2. The CDR3 runs 15 residues. CDR1 is SGHTA, CDR2 FQGTGA, per germline. V gave up 6 bases and J gave up 2 bases; unmatched junction bases: 8. The DNA for the CDR3 is TGTGCCAGCAGTTTCCCCGGCGGGGGGCAAGAGACCCAGTACTTC. Protein sequence: CASSFPGGGQETQYF.

This clonotype was detected ten times or more. V usage is TRBV7-2 and J usage is TRBJ1-2; 7 bases are shared with TRBD1. Germline V lookup: CDR1 SGHTA, CDR2 FQGNSA. The ends lost 4 bases at V and 4 bases at J; junction bases unmatched: 12. This CDR3 spans 16 amino acids. The CDR3, as DNA: TGTGCCAGCAGCTGGCCCGAAACAGGGGCAGCCTATGGCTACACCTTC. Amino acid sequence: CASSWPETGAAYGYTF.

This clonotype was observed a few times. The rearrangement uses TRBV7-8 and TRBJ1-3, with a weak D call TRBD1 (6 bases). Trimming cost V 6 bases and J 0 bases, with 18 bases left between them. Germline V gene sequence: CDR1 SGHVS, CDR2 FQNEAQ. The CDR3 spans 17 residues. The CDR3 protein is CASRLTRTASSGNTIYF. The CDR3 bases are TGTGCCAGCAGACTGACTCGGACAGCGAGCTCTGGAAACACCATATATTTT.

As to this clonotype: A much larger clone lies one base from this, so it may be a read error. The rearrangement joins TRBV4-1 to TRBJ2-5; D not resolved. CDR1 and CDR2 from the germline V gene are MGHRA and YSYEKL. This CDR3 contains 12 residues. V lost 1 base to trimming and J lost 5 bases, with 5 bases between them. CDR3 sequence: CASSQVVETQYF. The CDR3 DNA follows: TGCGCCAGCAGCCAAGTCGTGGAGACCCAGTACTTC.

This clonotype was seen a few times. This chain links TRBV18 with TRBJ1-1; 7 nucleotides agree with TRBD1. The CDR3 length is 16 residues. Germline values: CDR1 KGHSH, CDR2 LQKENI. The V segment lost 4 bases and the J segment 0 bases; nucleotides outside the gene matches: 8. The CDR3 DNA sequence: TGTGCCAGCTCACGCTACGAGGGGGCCTTGAACACTGAAGCTTTCTTT. It codes for CASSRYEGALNTEAFF.

This clonotype was seen a handful of times. The gene calls are TRBV20-1 and TRBJ2-5; D is unclear. The CDR3 covers 15 residues. V lost 0 bases and J lost 2, with 13 bases in between. Germline CDR1 DFQATT, CDR2 SNEGSKA (reference sequence). The CDR3 is CSARDLWSGQETQYF. Here the CDR3 DNA reads TGCAGTGCTAGAGATCTCTGGAGTGGACAAGAGACCCAGTACTTC.

This clonotype has at least ten counts. V usage is TRBV25-1 and J usage is TRBJ2-1; D is unresolved. The CDR3 has 13 residues. Germline loops: CDR1 MGHDK, CDR2 SYGVNS. V lost 6 bases and J 0 bases, leaving 6 bases between the germline ends. The CDR3 loop is CASSQPSYNEQFF. The DNA for the CDR3 is TGTGCCAGCAGCCAGCCCTCCTACAATGAGCAGTTCTTC.

V and J are TRBV29-1 and TRBJ1-1; 10 bases are shared with TRBD1. The V and J ends lost 5 bases and 6 bases, in that order; junction bases with no gene match: 3. This CDR3 has 12 amino acids. CDR1 SQVTM and CDR2 ANQGSEA come from the germline V gene. This chain's CDR3 is CSVPDRGPEAFF. CDR3 coding DNA: TGCAGCGTTCCTGACAGGGGGCCTGAAGCTTTCTTT.

This clonotype was recorded many times. The V and J genes are TRBV5-1 and TRBJ2-3; a weak D match, TRBD2 (5 bases). CDR3 size: 17 residues. The germline V gene has CDR1 SGHRS and CDR2 YFSETQ. Trimming pared 3 bases from V and 1 base from J, leaving 18 bases between. The CDR3 nucleotides read TGCGCCAGCAGCTCCCCCGAGAGGGCTACGGGCACAGATACGCAGTATTTT. Translating it yields CASSSPERATGTDTQYF.

This clonotype occurred a few times. V and J are TRBV5-1 and TRBJ2-3; D ambiguous. This CDR3 is built from 16 residues. V was clipped by 0 bases and J by 0 bases, with 11 bases between them. The germline V gene has CDR1 SGHRS and CDR2 YFSETQ. The CDR3 nucleotides are TGCGCCAGCAGCTTGGAAAACAGTCTAAGCACAGATACGCAGTATTTT. Protein: CASSLENSLSTDTQYF.